This TCR beta chain was captured in a study of blood T cell repertoires in COVID-19. In germline, CDR1 is MRHNA, CDR2 SNTAGT. The CDR3 contains 11 residues. Method: immunoSEQ multiplex PCR; TCRdb's copy keeps in-frame clones and lacks some. This repertoire shows more than 110,000 clones, 84% found once; its top ten account for roughly 8.6%. The rearrangement joins TRBV6-4 to TRBJ2-2; maybe TRBD1 (5 bases). Source material: peripheral blood. The sequence was obtained from a woman of 80 years or more in a cohort sampled during active or convalescent COVID-19. Written as DNA, the CDR3 is TGTGCTACTGGAAGGGGCGGGGAGCTGTTTTTT. As protein: CATGRGGELFF.